This is a list of T cell receptor beta chains from one sample in a study of blood T cell repertoires in COVID-19. Measured with immunoSEQ multiplex PCR; TCRdb has only the in-frame clones, and not every one. The data hold about 170,000 clones, with roughly 90% observed a single time. The sample comprised PBMCs or T cells enriched from blood (not recorded which). Every receptor here comes from a woman in her late teens or twenties who had recovered from COVID-19. CDR3s include the opening cysteine and the closing phenylalanine or tryptophan. The D gene is left open where the match is weak.

v_call,d_call,cdr3_aa
TRBV5-1,NA,CASRLQGTTNEKLFF
TRBV27,NA,CASSSGVSNTGELFF
TRBV14,TRBD2,CASSQGTSGTYEQYF
TRBV6-1,TRBD2,CASSVLLAGGPETQYF
TRBV7-8,NA,CASSLGVRGQYF
TRBV7-3,TRBD2,CASSLSGSNEQFF
TRBV5-4,NA,CASSSRWWHTDTQYF
TRBV9,NA,CASSVAASPTGELFF
TRBV14,TRBD2,CASSQGKWSGRWYEQYF
TRBV7-9,NA,CASSLASGANNEQFF
TRBV5-1,NA,CASSLEGPNQPQHF
TRBV5-6,TRBD1,CASSLVGLIRDRVAYEQYF
TRBV19,TRBD2,CASTHRFSGRNTGELFF
TRBV6-2/TRBV6-3,NA,CASSNPSSGKITDTQYF
TRBV5-1,TRBD2,CASSYTAGGSYNEQFF
TRBV12-5,TRBD1,CASGSPFSDRADNEQFF
TRBV2,NA,CASSGPTVSATEAFF
TRBV6-5,TRBD1,CASSTGRDSSPLHF
TRBV7-9,TRBD1,CASSIRTGFGANVLTF
TRBV28,TRBD1,CASSLGTDIISNEQFF
TRBV7-2,NA,CASSLAGGRGNEQFF
TRBV5-1,NA,CASSLDHRNTGELFF
TRBV6-5,NA,CASSYPGLEMALFF
TRBV19,NA,CASSEGADEQYF